Here is one T cell receptor beta chain with its context. This sample was taken from a study of blood T cell repertoires in COVID-19. As for the study in general: Researchers got acute and convalescent COVID-19 samples from the United States, Italy and Spain. T cells, B-cell-depleted T cells, or PBMCs provided the cDNA or gDNA that served as material.

The authors' processing: Quantification of nucleated cells was approximated via reference gene primer amplification. The data were produced by immunoSEQ multiplex PCR, yet TCRdb's version contains in-frame clones alone and is incomplete. From that table come the V and J calls and clone size; the DNA was used to work out D and trimming. The sample carries hundreds of thousands of clones, around 85% recorded once. Germline lookup yields CDR1 KGHSH and CDR2 LQKENI. The junction had 4 bases not matched to a gene; V was cut back by 5 bases and J by 4 bases. The CDR3 length is 14 residues. The sequence was collected from a woman aged 18-29 years with acute or convalescent COVID-19. The chain links TRBV18 to TRBJ1-4; 7 bases match TRBD1. The sequenced material came from peripheral blood. CDR3 protein: CASSSQGYNEKLFF. The CDR3, as DNA: TGTGCCAGCTCATCACAGGGGTATAATGAAAAACTGTTTTTT.